The 23 T cell receptor beta chains below all came from one sample that was sequenced in a study of shared clonotypes between healthy human individuals. TCRdb's table, derived via immunoSEQ multiplex PCR, lists solely in-frame clones and lacks some. The sample lists millions of clones, roughly 94% seen once, with more than 0.95% in the top ten. CD8 cells regarded as naive lacked CD45RO, were positively chosen for CCR7, and omitted terminally differentiated effector memory CD45RA+ cells. Sequencing input: naive CD8+ T cells sorted from blood. The source of these receptors is a man between 18 and 35 years old in good health.

The V gene is TRBV7-2, the J gene TRBJ1-2; 11 positions agree with TRBD1. The V gene's germline CDR1 is SGHTA and CDR2 FQGNSA. V dropped 3 bases and J dropped 3; count of bases not matched to a gene: 9. This CDR3 region has 17 residues. CDR3: CASSFMYPGQGDYGYTF. CDR3 sequence (DNA): TGTGCCAGCAGCTTTATGTACCCGGGACAGGGGGACTATGGCTACACCTTC.

This clone appeared a few times. The CDR3 loop is CASSFSFMPNSPLHF. CDR3 DNA sequence: TGTGCCAGCAGCTTTTCCTTCATGCCAAATTCACCCCTCCACTTT. The rearrangement joins TRBV7-9 to TRBJ1-6; D ambiguous. The germline gives CDR1 SEHNR, CDR2 FQNEAQ (reference sequence). CDR3 length: 15 residues. Trimming pared 3 bases from V and 7 bases from J, leaving 13 bases between.

Regarding this clone: At one end the junction does not follow the germline gene, possibly because of a read error. The identical CDR3 is also encoded by other nucleotide sequences in the sample. V usage is TRBV7-7 and J usage is TRBJ2-5; perhaps D is TRBD1 or TRBD2 (6 bases each). The CDR3 length is 13 residues. CDR1 is SSHAT, CDR2 FNYEAQ, per germline (reference sequence). For the CDR3, the DNA is TGTGCTAGCAGCTTAGGGGGGCAAGAGACCCAGTACTTC. This codes for CASSLGGQETQYF.

The chain links TRBV27 to TRBJ1-1, with D hard to call. Germline values: CDR1 MNHEY, CDR2 SMNVEV (reference sequence). CDR3 length equals 13 residues. V was trimmed by 6 bases and J by 4 bases, leaving 12 bases between them. The CDR3 DNA follows: TGTGCCAGCAGATTGGGGAGTGCCACTGAAGCTTTCTTT. It translates to CASRLGSATEAFF.

The chain is built from TRBV4-1 and TRBJ2-7; D is tentatively TRBD1 or TRBD2 (5 bases each). Between the trimmed V and J ends, which lost 0 bases and 3 bases, there was a span of 12 bases. The germline V gene has CDR1 MGHRA and CDR2 YSYEKL. The CDR3 spans 15 residues. This chain's CDR3 is CASSQDSGTNYEQYF. In DNA, the CDR3 is TGCGCCAGCAGCCAAGATTCCGGGACCAACTACGAGCAGTACTTC.

Here the CDR3 DNA reads TGTGCCAGCAGCTTAGTCGGGACTAGCATCTACGAGCAGTACTTC. Translated: CASSLVGTSIYEQYF. V is TRBV11-2 and J is TRBJ2-7, with TRBD2 matching 9 bases. Trimming at V came to 1 base and at J to 3 bases, leaving 4 bases not matched to a gene. The CDR3 loop spans 15 amino acids. Germline loops: CDR1 SGHAT, CDR2 FQNNGV. The whole variable domain, filled in from reference TRBV11-2 and TRBJ2-7, reads EAGVAQSPRYKIIEKRQSVAFWCNPISGHATLYWYQQILGQGPKLLIQFQNNGVVDDSQLPKDRFSAERLKGVDSTLKIQPAKLEDSAVYLCASSLVGTSIYEQYFGPGTRLTVT.

The chain is built from TRBV19 and TRBJ2-7, with 7 bases lining up with TRBD1. The length of the CDR3 is 15 residues. Germline V gives CDR1 LNHDA, CDR2 SQIVND (reference sequence). Trimming cost V 8 bases and J 2 bases; bases outside gene matches: 12. The CDR3 bases are TGTGCCAGTGGGCACAGGGGAGAGAGACCCTACGAGCAGTACTTC. The encoded protein is CASGHRGERPYEQYF.

CDR3: CASTLGGWDQPQHF. The CDR3 nucleotides read TGTGCCAGCACCCTAGGGGGCTGGGATCAGCCCCAGCATTTT. V is TRBV7-2 and J is TRBJ1-5; 7 positions match TRBD1. V shed 7 bases and J 5 bases; nucleotides not matched to a gene: 8. Germline CDR1 is SGHTA and CDR2 is FQGNSA. CDR3 size: 14 residues.

This clone occurred a few times. The chain uses TRBV6-1 and TRBJ2-1; 12 bases align to TRBD1. The CDR3 totals 14 residues. V dropped 8 bases and J dropped 6; count of bases not matched to a gene: 5. The germline V gene has CDR1 MNHNS and CDR2 SASEGT. CDR3 coding DNA: TGTGCCAGCGAATTGGGACAGGGGGCCAATGAGCAGTTCTTC. This encodes CASELGQGANEQFF.

The chain links TRBV4-1 to TRBJ1-6; D possibly corresponds to TRBD1 (6 bases). CDR1 is MGHRA and CDR2 is YSYEKL in the germline V gene. Trimming took 10 bases from V and 6 from J, leaving 13 bases between them. The CDR3 is made up of 13 amino acids. This chain's CDR3 is CATAAGVNSPLHF. The CDR3 coding sequence is TGCGCCACCGCGGCAGGGGTTAATTCACCCCTCCACTTT.

V is TRBV7-9 and J is TRBJ2-3, with 7 bases fitting TRBD2. Germline V gene data show CDR1 as SEHNR and CDR2 as FQNEAQ (reference sequence). The CDR3 is 16 residues long. V lost 5 bases to trimming and J lost 1 base; unmatched junction nucleotides: 9. The CDR3 coding sequence is TGTGCCAGCAGCCACAGAGGGCTAGCGGGCACAGATACGCAGTATTTT. It encodes CASSHRGLAGTDTQYF.

J is TRBJ2-7 and V is TRBV18; tentatively, D is TRBD2 (5 bases). The CDR3 has 15 amino acids. Germline V gene sequence: CDR1 KGHSH, CDR2 LQKENI. V was cut by 0 bases and J by 4 bases, with 13 bases left in between. CDR3 region: CASSPPYGVGYEQYF. CDR3 bases: TGTGCCAGCTCACCACCGTACGGGGTGGGGTACGAGCAGTACTTC.

The chain couples TRBV7-9 to TRBJ2-5; D perhaps matches TRBD2 (7 bases). Germline values: CDR1 SEHNR, CDR2 FQNEAQ (reference sequence). This CDR3 is 17 amino acids long. V lost 5 bases and J lost 0, with 19 bases in between. CDR3 bases: TGTGCCAGCAGCCCGGCCGTCGGGGGGCCCGACCAAGAGACCCAGTACTTC. This encodes CASSPAVGGPDQETQYF.

The chain has TRBV27 and TRBJ2-7; 8 bases are shared with TRBD1. The germline CDR1 and CDR2 sequences are MNHEY and SMNVEV (reference sequence). Trimming took 0 bases from V and 2 from J; bases not matched to a gene: 9. CDR3 length: 17 amino acids. CDR3 in amino acids: CASSLSMGTGRTYEQYF. DNA of the CDR3: TGTGCCAGCAGTTTATCGATGGGGACAGGCCGCACCTACGAGCAGTACTTC.

V usage is TRBV28 and J usage is TRBJ1-5, with D tentatively TRBD1 (5 bases). The CDR3 loop spans 14 amino acids. V was clipped by 3 bases and J by 6 bases, with 12 bases between them. CDR1 and CDR2 from the germline V gene are MDHEN and SYDVKM. DNA for the CDR3: TGTGCCAGCAGTTTGGGTCAGGGAACTCAGCCCCAGCATTTT. Translated, it gives CASSLGQGTQPQHF.

The V call is TRBV7-2, the J call TRBJ2-1; 9 positions agree with TRBD2. The trim removed 3 bases at V and 6 bases at J, leaving 6 bases unmatched. Germline CDR1 and CDR2: SGHTA and FQGNSA. This CDR3 comprises 15 residues. The CDR3 loop reads CASSFGGLAGNEQFF. CDR3 DNA: TGTGCCAGCAGCTTTGGGGGACTAGCTGGCAATGAGCAGTTCTTC.

The rearrangement links TRBV27 to TRBJ2-7; TRBD2 aligns across 8 bases. V shed 3 bases, J shed 6 bases, and the junction held 7 bases outside the gene matches. In germline, CDR1 is MNHEY, CDR2 SMNVEV (reference sequence). CDR3 length: 14 amino acids. CDR3 bases: TGTGCCAGCAGTTTTACTAGCGGCCGCTCCGAGCAGTACTTC. It yields the protein CASSFTSGRSEQYF.

V and J are TRBV2 and TRBJ1-5; 10 nucleotides agree with TRBD1. Germline V lookup: CDR1 SNHLY, CDR2 FYNNEI. CDR3 length: 17 residues. The V gene end was trimmed by 7 bases and the J gene end by 4 bases; junction bases not matched to a gene: 13. The CDR3 region is CASTKGTGDLLNQPQHF. In DNA, the CDR3 is TGTGCCAGCACCAAAGGGACAGGGGACCTTTTAAATCAGCCCCAGCATTTT.

This sequence joins TRBV7-6 and TRBJ2-2; 8 bases are shared with TRBD2. With 5 bases clipped from V and 1 base from J, the junction kept 3 bases outside the gene matches. The germline V gene has CDR1 SGHVS and CDR2 FNYEAQ. The CDR3 is 15 residues long. This chain's CDR3 is CASSPLAGNTGELFF. CDR3 nucleotides: TGTGCCAGCAGCCCCCTAGCGGGGAACACCGGGGAGCTGTTTTTT.

The V call is TRBV4-1, the J call TRBJ2-1; 7 bases are shared with TRBD2. J gave up 12 bases and V 4 bases, and 18 bases lay outside the gene matches. Germline CDR1 reads MGHRA; CDR2 reads YSYEKL. The CDR3 contains 16 residues. The CDR3 spells CASSPGGSGVVSGQFF. The CDR3 DNA is TGCGCCAGCAGCCCCGGAGGAAGCGGGGTGGTAAGCGGGCAGTTCTTC.

The rearrangement joins TRBV10-3 to TRBJ2-2, with D possibly being TRBD2 (5 bases). Germline CDR1 and CDR2: ENHRY and SYGVKD. The CDR3 is made up of 15 amino acids. Trimming left V 10 bases short and J 0 bases short, with 15 bases between. CDR3 nucleotide sequence: TGTGCCACCGCAGGTACCGGGACGAACACCGGGGAGCTGTTTTTT. Its protein product is CATAGTGTNTGELFF.

This clone is a singleton in its sample. This sequence joins TRBV28 and TRBJ1-4; D gene unclear. The CDR3 length is 16 residues. V was cut by 4 bases and J by 5 bases, with 17 bases left in between. Germline CDR1 MDHEN, CDR2 SYDVKM. The CDR3 protein is CASSSPGEGRNEKLFF. The CDR3 coding sequence is TGTGCCAGCAGTTCCCCCGGGGAGGGAAGAAATGAAAAACTGTTTTTT.

The V and J genes are TRBV5-4 and TRBJ1-2; a weak D match, TRBD1 (5 bases). Looked up from germline, CDR1 is SGHNT and CDR2 is YYREEE (reference sequence). Trimming removed 4 bases from V and 10 bases from J, with 14 bases in between. The CDR3 has 12 amino acids. CDR3 nucleotides: TGTGCCAGCAGCGAGGGACCCAAAGTCTACACCTTC. This sequence encodes CASSEGPKVYTF.